Listed below are T cell receptor beta chains from one sample, sequenced in a study of shared clonotypes between healthy human individuals. Method: immunoSEQ multiplex PCR; TCRdb's copy keeps in-frame clones and lacks some. This sample has about 2.1 million clones, with 85% to 95% found just once. The sequenced sample was naive CD8+ T cells from PBMCs. These receptors were obtained from a man aged 18 to 29 in good health. Some clones in this sample may be carry-over from other donors' samples. The CDR3 runs from the conserved cysteine through the conserved F or W. A D gene is named only where the DNA matches it firmly. Clone size is shown for a subset of rows, as once, few, many or a class of expanded clone.

CDR3	V	J	D	size
CASGLAQGLNTEAFF	TRBV12-5	TRBJ1-1	NA	NA
CASSFSNEQFF	TRBV5-4	TRBJ2-1	NA	once
CASSLGGNEQFF	TRBV5-1	TRBJ2-1	NA	NA
CASSQRTGTEAFF	TRBV4-1	TRBJ1-1	TRBD1	NA
CASGTGAYEQYF	TRBV27	TRBJ2-7	TRBD1	NA
CASSLADSNEAFF	TRBV5-8	TRBJ1-1	NA	NA
CASSVTPYEQYF	TRBV10-2	TRBJ2-7	NA	NA
CASSPGRRDTQVGANVLTF	TRBV18	TRBJ2-6	NA	NA
CASSSPADSYEQYF	TRBV6-5	TRBJ2-7	NA	NA
CASSPSAGTGLHNEQFF	TRBV27	TRBJ2-1	TRBD1	NA
CASSREGLAGLGDTQYF	TRBV4-2	TRBJ2-3	TRBD2	NA
CASTGSAGGRGTGELFF	TRBV10-2	TRBJ2-2	TRBD2	once
CASSQAPLAGEDEQFF	TRBV4-2	TRBJ2-1	TRBD2	NA
CASSGNRGQVSTGNTIYF	TRBV7-9	TRBJ1-3	TRBD1	NA
CATSQGAGLTRYEQYF	TRBV15	TRBJ2-7	TRBD1	NA
CASSALNNEQFF	TRBV9	TRBJ2-1	NA	NA
CASSLGGRNSGNTIYF	TRBV7-7	TRBJ1-3	NA	NA
CASSPALDYEQYF	TRBV7-9	TRBJ2-7	NA	NA
CASSLLAGGVSDTQYF	TRBV28	TRBJ2-3	TRBD2	NA
CASSLVRGYTEAFF	TRBV7-9	TRBJ1-1	NA	NA
CASRDPDTQYF	TRBV27	TRBJ2-3	NA	NA
CASSPAQGSNTEAFF	TRBV27	TRBJ1-1	TRBD1	NA
CASTSGFSDEQFF	TRBV6-1	TRBJ2-1	NA	NA
CASSGREQGYGYTF	TRBV6-6	TRBJ1-2	NA	NA
CASTEYHTYNEQFF	TRBV6-4	TRBJ2-1	NA	NA
CASSFTGILSLSSYNEQFF	TRBV7-2	TRBJ2-1	NA	NA
CASSEDRGFYEQYF	TRBV25-1	TRBJ2-7	TRBD1	NA
CASSLMGKAGTGELFF	TRBV7-6	TRBJ2-2	NA	NA
CASSLAGSSSEQFF	TRBV7-7	TRBJ2-1	NA	NA
CASSLTGLVETQYF	TRBV11-1	TRBJ2-5	TRBD2	once
CASSVGGGAYEQYF	TRBV9	TRBJ2-7	TRBD1	NA
CASREWGFGANEKLFF	TRBV6-1	TRBJ1-4	NA	NA
CASSLLVEETQYF	TRBV7-6	TRBJ2-5	NA	NA
CASSFRWGLATEAFF	TRBV28	TRBJ1-1	NA	NA
CASSSRAVLEETQYF	TRBV27	TRBJ2-5	NA	NA
CASSSPQGAATDTQYF	TRBV2	TRBJ2-3	TRBD1	NA
CASSAEGQVLGHGYTF	TRBV9	TRBJ1-2	TRBD1	NA
CASSSIRQGFRSEQYF	TRBV27	TRBJ2-7	TRBD1	NA
CASTAPGQGAIEQYF	TRBV28	TRBJ2-7	TRBD1	once
CAISESGTGLTYGYTF	TRBV10-3	TRBJ1-2	TRBD1	NA
CARSEPGQGARSQQETQYF	TRBV5-3	TRBJ2-5	TRBD1	NA
CASKVTGQGGYQPQHF	TRBV28	TRBJ1-5	TRBD1	NA
CASSPRLAGAPYEQYF	TRBV27	TRBJ2-7	TRBD2	NA
CASSPRLGREKLFF	TRBV5-1	TRBJ1-4	NA	NA
CASTEGFSSKNIQYF	TRBV7-9	TRBJ2-4	NA	NA
CASSLLGGLGLGGEQYF	TRBV27	TRBJ2-7	TRBD2	NA
CASSDHNGENIQYF	TRBV7-6	TRBJ2-4	NA	NA
CASSQDSTGGGTEAFF	TRBV4-3	TRBJ1-1	TRBD1	once
CASSVMVTRTDTQYF	TRBV19	TRBJ2-3	NA	NA